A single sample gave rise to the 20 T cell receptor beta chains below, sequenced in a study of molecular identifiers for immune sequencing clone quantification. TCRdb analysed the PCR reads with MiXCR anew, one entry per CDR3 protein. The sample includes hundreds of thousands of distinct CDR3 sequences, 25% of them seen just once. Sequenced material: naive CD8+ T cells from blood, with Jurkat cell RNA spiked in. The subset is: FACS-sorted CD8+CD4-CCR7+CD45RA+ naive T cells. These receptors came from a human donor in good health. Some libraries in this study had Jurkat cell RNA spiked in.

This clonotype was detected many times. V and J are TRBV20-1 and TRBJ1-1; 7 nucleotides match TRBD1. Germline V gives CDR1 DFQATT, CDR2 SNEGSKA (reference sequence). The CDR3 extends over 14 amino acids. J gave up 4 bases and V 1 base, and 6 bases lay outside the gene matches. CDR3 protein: CSARVTGYGTEAFF. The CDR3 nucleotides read TGCAGTGCTAGAGTGACAGGGTACGGCACTGAAGCTTTCTTT.

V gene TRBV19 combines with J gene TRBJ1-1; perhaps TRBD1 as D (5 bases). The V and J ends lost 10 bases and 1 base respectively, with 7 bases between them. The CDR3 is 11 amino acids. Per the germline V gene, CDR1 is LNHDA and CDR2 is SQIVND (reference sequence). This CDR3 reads CATGPNTEAFF. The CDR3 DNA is TGTGCCACGGGACCGAACACTGAAGCTTTCTTT. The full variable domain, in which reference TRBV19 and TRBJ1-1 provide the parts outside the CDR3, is DGGITQSPKYLFRKEGQNVTLSCEQNLNHDAMYWYRQDPGQGLRLIYYSQIVNDFQKGDIAEGYSVSREKKESFPLTVTSAQKNPTAFYLCATGPNTEAFFGQGTRLTVV.

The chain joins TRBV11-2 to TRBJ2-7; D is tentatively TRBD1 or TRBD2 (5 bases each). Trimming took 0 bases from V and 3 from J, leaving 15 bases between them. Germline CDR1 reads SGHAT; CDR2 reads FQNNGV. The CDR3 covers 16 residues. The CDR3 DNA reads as TGTGCCAGCAGCTTAGAGGGAGTGGACACCCGCTACGAGCAGTACTTC. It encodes CASSLEGVDTRYEQYF.

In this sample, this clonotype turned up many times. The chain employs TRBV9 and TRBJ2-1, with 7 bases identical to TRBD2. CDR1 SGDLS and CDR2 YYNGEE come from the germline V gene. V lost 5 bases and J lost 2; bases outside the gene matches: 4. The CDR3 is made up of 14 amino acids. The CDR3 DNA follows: TGTGCCAGCAGTTCCGGGACTACCTACAATGAGCAGTTCTTC. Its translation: CASSSGTTYNEQFF.

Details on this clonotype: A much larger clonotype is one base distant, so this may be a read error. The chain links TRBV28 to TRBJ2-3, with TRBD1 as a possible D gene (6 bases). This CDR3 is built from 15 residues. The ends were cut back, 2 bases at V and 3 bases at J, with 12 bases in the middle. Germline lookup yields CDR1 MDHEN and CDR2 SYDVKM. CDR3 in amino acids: CASSLVVRGTDTQYF. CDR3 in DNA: TGTGCCAGCAGTTTAGTCGTCAGGGGAACAGATACGCAGTATTTT.

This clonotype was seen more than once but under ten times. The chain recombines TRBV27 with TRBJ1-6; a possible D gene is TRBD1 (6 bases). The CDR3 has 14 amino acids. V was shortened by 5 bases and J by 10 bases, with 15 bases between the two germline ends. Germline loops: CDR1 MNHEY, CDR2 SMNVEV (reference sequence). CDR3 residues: CASSEQGSSSPLHF. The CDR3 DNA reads TGTGCCAGCAGTGAGCAGGGGAGTAGCTCACCCCTCCACTTT.

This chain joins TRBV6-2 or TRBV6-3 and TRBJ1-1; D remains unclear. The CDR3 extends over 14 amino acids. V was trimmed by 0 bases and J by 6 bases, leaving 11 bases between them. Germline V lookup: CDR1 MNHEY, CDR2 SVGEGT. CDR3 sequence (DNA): TGTGCCAGCAGTTACTCGTCGGCGGGCGCTGAAGCTTTCTTT. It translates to CASSYSSAGAEAFF.

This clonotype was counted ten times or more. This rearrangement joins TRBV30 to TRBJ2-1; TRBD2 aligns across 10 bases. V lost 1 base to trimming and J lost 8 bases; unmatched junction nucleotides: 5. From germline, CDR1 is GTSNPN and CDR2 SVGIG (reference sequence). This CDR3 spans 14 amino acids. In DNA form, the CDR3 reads TGTGCCTGGAGTGAAAGACTAGCGGGTCATGAGCAGTTCTTC. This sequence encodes CAWSERLAGHEQFF.

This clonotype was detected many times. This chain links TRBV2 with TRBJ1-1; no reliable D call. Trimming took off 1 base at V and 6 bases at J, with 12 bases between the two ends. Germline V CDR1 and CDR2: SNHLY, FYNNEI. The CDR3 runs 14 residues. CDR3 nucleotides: TGTGCCAGCAGTGAAGAGGCCGGGTTCGCTGAAGCTTTCTTT. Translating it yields CASSEEAGFAEAFF. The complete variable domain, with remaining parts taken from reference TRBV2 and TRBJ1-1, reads EPEVTQTPSHQVTQMGQEVILRCVPISNHLYFYWYRQILGQKVEFLVSFYNNEISEKSEIFDDQFSVERPDGSNFTLKIRSTKLEDSAMYFCASSEEAGFAEAFFGQGTRLTVV.

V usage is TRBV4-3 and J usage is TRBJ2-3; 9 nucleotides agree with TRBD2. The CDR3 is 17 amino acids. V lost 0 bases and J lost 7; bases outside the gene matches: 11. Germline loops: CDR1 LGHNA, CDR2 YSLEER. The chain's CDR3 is CASSQDRLAGPPNTQYF. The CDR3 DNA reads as TGCGCCAGCAGCCAAGACAGGCTAGCGGGGCCCCCGAATACGCAGTATTTT.

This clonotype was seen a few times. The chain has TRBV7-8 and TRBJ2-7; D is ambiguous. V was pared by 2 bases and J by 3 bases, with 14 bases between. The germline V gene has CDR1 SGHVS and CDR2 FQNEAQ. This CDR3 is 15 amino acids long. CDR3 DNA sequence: TGTGCCAGCAGCTTAAGTAGGCAGGCTAGCTACGAGCAGTACTTC. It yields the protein CASSLSRQASYEQYF.

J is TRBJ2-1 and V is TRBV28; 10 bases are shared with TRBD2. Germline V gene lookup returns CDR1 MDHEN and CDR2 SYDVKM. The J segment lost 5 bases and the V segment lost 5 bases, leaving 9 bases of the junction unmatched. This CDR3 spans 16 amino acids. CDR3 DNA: TGTGCCAGCAGTGGTCTAGCGGGGGACCTAAACAATGAGCAGTTCTTC. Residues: CASSGLAGDLNNEQFF.

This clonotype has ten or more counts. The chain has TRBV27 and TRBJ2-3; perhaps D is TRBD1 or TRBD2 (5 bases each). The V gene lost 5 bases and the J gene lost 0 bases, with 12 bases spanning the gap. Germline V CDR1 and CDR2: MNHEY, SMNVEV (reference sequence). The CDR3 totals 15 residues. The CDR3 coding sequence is TGTGCCAGCAGTCCTACCGGGGCTAGCACAGATACGCAGTATTTT. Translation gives CASSPTGASTDTQYF.

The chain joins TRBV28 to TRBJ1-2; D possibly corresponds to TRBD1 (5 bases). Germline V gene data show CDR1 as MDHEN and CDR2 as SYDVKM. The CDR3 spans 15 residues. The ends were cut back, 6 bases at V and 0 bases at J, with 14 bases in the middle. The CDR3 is CASRTKQVANYGYTF. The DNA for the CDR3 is TGTGCCAGCAGAACCAAACAGGTAGCTAACTATGGCTACACCTTC.

CDR3 DNA: TGTGCCAGCAGTTTCGGGGCTAGCGGCAATGAGCAGTTCTTC. It encodes CASSFGASGNEQFF. This sequence joins TRBV27 and TRBJ2-1, with 7 bases lining up with TRBD2. The CDR3 loop spans 14 amino acids. Unmatched junction bases numbered 5, after V lost 3 bases and J lost 6 bases. Germline-derived CDR1 and CDR2 are MNHEY and SMNVEV (reference sequence).

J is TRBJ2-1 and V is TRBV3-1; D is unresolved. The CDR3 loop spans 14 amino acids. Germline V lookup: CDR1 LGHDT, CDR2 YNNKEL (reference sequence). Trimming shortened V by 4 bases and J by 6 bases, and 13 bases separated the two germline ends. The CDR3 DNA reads TGTGCCAGCAGCCCCGGGCCACAGCCCAATGAGCAGTTCTTC. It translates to CASSPGPQPNEQFF.

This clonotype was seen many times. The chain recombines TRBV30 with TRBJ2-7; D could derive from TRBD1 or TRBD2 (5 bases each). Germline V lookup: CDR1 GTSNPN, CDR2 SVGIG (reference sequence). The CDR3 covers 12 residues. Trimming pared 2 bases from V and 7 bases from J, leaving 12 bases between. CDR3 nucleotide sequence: TGTGCCTGGAGTTCCGGGACCCAGGAGCAGTACTTC. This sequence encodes CAWSSGTQEQYF.

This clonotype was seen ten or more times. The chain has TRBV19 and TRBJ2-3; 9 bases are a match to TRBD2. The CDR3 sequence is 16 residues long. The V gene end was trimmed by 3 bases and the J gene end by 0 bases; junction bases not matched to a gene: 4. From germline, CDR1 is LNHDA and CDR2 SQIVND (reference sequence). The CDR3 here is CASSILAGLSTDTQYF. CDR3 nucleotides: TGTGCCAGTAGTATTCTAGCGGGATTAAGCACAGATACGCAGTATTTT.

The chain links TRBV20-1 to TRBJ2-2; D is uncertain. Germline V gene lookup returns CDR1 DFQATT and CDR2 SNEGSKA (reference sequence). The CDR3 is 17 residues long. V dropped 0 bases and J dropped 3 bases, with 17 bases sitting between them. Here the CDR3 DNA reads TGCAGTGCTAGAGACAGCTTTGGGGTAGACGACACCGGGGAGCTGTTTTTT. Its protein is CSARDSFGVDDTGELFF.

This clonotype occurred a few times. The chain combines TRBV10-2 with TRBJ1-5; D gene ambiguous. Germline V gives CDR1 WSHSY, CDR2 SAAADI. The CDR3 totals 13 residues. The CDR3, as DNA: TGCGCAAGCGCCATGTATAGCAATCAGCCCCAGCATTTT. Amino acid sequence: CASAMYSNQPQHF.